Listed below are T cell receptor beta chains from one sample, sequenced in a study of cytomegalovirus exposure and HLA in healthy donors. Clones were read by immunoSEQ multiplex PCR, and TCRdb kept only the in-frame ones, dropping some. The sample shows about 160,000 clones, around four fifths of them seen only once. The specimen was PBMCs. The receptors were gathered from a man aged 18 to 29 in good health and CMV-seronegative. CDR3s include the opening cysteine and the closing phenylalanine or tryptophan.

J: TRBJ1-2
V: TRBV6-5
CDR3: CASSYLSPRGGYGYTF

J: TRBJ2-3
V: TRBV7-9
CDR3: CASSQGVDTQYF

J: TRBJ2-3
V: TRBV6-4
CDR3: CASSDSGSGGPSDTQYF

J: TRBJ2-3
V: TRBV11-3
CDR3: CASSPGFSSTDTQYF

J: TRBJ1-1
V: TRBV29-1
CDR3: CSVWSGASSAAFF

J: TRBJ2-5
V: TRBV7-9
CDR3: CASSSFDRGETQYF

J: TRBJ2-1
V: TRBV5-8
CDR3: CASSTRVRTGDNEQFF

J: TRBJ2-7
V: TRBV6-5
CDR3: CASKARGEQYF

J: TRBJ1-6
V: TRBV19
CDR3: CASSISGYSPLHF

J: TRBJ1-5
V: TRBV27
CDR3: CASSSGSADQPQHF

J: TRBJ2-7
V: TRBV7-3
CDR3: CASSLNPGYEQYF

J: TRBJ2-5
V: TRBV6-1
CDR3: CASSGDREETQYF

J: TRBJ2-1
V: TRBV18
CDR3: CASSPPSGGLHNEQFF

J: TRBJ2-7
V: TRBV9
CDR3: CASSVGQASSYEQYF

J: TRBJ1-1
V: TRBV9
CDR3: CASSVDGDRGAFF

J: TRBJ1-1
V: TRBV6-5
CDR3: CASSNYGGTEAFF

J: TRBJ2-1
V: TRBV29-1
CDR3: CSVLAGRGDEQFF

J: TRBJ2-6
V: TRBV27
CDR3: CASRSSLGQFGSGANVLTF

J: TRBJ2-7
V: TRBV6-6
CDR3: CASSLTVAYEQYF

J: TRBJ2-7
V: TRBV7-3
CDR3: CASSPGQGAGYEQYF

J: TRBJ1-2
V: TRBV9
CDR3: CASSVEAGLSYGYTF

J: TRBJ2-1
V: TRBV7-2
CDR3: CASRLTGDNEQFF

J: TRBJ2-2
V: TRBV18
CDR3: CASSLQGVKNTGELFF

J: TRBJ2-7
V: TRBV5-1
CDR3: CASSLGGTSSYEQYF

J: TRBJ1-3
V: TRBV4-1
CDR3: CASSQEGQGYSGNTIYF

J: TRBJ1-1
V: TRBV2
CDR3: CASSLQKTGLVNTEAFF

J: TRBJ2-7
V: TRBV28
CDR3: CASLRQGRSDF

J: TRBJ2-7
V: TRBV5-1
CDR3: CASSPGTVKYF

J: TRBJ2-2
V: TRBV28
CDR3: CAGGSTGTGLTGELFF

J: TRBJ2-3
V: TRBV18
CDR3: CASSPGRPGGAQYF

J: TRBJ2-1
V: TRBV5-1
CDR3: CASSTSGQTYNEQFF

J: TRBJ2-7
V: TRBV18
CDR3: CASSPPMGGEQYF